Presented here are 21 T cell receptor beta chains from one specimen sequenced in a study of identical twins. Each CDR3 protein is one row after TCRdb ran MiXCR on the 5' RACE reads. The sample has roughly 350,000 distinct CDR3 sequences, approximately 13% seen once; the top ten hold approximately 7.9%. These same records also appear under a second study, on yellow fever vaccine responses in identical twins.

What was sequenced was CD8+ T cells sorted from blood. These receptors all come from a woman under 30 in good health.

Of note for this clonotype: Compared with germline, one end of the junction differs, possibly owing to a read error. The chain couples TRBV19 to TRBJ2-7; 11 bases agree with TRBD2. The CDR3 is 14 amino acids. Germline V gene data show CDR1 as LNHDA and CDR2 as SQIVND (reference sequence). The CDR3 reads CAGSITSGSSEQYF. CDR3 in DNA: TGTGCCGGTAGTATCACTAGCGGGAGTTCCGAGCAGTACTTC.

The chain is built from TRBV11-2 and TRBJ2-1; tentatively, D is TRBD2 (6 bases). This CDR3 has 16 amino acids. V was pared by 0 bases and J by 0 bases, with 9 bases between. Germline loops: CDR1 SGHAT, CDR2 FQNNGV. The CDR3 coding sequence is TGTGCCAGCAGCTTAGAGGCGGGGAACTCCTACAATGAGCAGTTCTTC. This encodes CASSLEAGNSYNEQFF.

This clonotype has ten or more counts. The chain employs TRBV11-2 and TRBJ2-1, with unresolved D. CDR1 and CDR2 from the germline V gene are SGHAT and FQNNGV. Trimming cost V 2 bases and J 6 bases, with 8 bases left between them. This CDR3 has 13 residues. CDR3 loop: CASSLIFLNEQFF. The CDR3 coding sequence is TGTGCCAGCAGCTTAATATTCCTCAATGAGCAGTTCTTC.

The CDR3 bases are TGCAGTGCTAGAGGGTGGCAGAGCCAAGAGACCCAGTACTTC. This translates into CSARGWQSQETQYF. V usage is TRBV20-1 and J usage is TRBJ2-5, with D uncertain. V shed 1 base and J shed 1 base, with 10 bases lying between them. Per the germline V gene, CDR1 is DFQATT and CDR2 is SNEGSKA (reference sequence). This CDR3 region has 14 residues.

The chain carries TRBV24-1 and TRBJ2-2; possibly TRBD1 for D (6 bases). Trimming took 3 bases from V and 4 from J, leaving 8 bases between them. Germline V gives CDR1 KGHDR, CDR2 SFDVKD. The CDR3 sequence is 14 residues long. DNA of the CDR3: TGTGCCACCAGTGATCCGGACAGCACCGGGGAGCTGTTTTTT. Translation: CATSDPDSTGELFF.

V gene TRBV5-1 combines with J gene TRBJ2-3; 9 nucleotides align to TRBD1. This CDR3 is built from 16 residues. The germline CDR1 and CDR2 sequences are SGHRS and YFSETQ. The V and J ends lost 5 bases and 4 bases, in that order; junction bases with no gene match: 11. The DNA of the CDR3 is TGCGCCAGCAGGCTGGGACAGGGATTGAACCCAGATACGCAGTATTTT. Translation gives CASRLGQGLNPDTQYF.

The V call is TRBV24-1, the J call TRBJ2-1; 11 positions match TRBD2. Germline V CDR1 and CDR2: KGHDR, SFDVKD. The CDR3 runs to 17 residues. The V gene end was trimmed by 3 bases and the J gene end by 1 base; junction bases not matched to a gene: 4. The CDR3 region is CATSDELAGASYNEQFF. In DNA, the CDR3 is TGTGCCACCAGTGATGAACTAGCGGGAGCATCCTACAATGAGCAGTTCTTC.

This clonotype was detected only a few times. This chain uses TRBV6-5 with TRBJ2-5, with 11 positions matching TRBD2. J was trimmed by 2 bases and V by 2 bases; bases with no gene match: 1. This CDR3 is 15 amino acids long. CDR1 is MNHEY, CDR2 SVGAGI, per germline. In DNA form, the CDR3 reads TGTGCCAGCAGTTACGCTAGCGGGGGGCAAGAGACCCAGTACTTC. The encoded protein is CASSYASGGQETQYF.

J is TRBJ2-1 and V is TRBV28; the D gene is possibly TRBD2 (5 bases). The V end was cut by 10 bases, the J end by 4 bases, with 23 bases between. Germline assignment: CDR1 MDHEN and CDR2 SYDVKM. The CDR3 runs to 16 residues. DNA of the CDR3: TGTGCCACCCACGGAGGCCCGGAGGCGGATTACAATGAGCAGTTCTTC. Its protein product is CATHGGPEADYNEQFF. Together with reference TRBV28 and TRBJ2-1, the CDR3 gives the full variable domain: DVKVTQSSRYLVKRTGEKVFLECVQDMDHENMFWYRQDPGLGLRLIYFSYDVKMKEKGDIPEGYSVSREKKERFSLILESASTNQTSMYLCATHGGPEADYNEQFFGPGTRLTVL.

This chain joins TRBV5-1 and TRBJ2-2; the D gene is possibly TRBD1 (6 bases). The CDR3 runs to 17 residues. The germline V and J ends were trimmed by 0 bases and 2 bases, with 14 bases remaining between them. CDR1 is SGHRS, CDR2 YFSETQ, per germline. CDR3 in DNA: TGCGCCAGCAGCTTGGCCTCAGGGGCTGGCAACACCGGGGAGCTGTTTTTT. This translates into CASSLASGAGNTGELFF.

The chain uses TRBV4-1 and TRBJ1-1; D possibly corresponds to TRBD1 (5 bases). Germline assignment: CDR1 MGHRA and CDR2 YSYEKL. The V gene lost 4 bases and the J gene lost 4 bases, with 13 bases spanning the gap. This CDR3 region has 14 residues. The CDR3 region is CASSPRGGSTEAFF. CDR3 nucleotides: TGCGCCAGCAGCCCACGGGGGGGTAGCACTGAAGCTTTCTTT.

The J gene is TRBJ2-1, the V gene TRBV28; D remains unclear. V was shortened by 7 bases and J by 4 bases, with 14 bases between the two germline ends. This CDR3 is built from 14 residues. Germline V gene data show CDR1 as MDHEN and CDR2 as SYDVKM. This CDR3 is CASTATGLYNEQFF. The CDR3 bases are TGTGCCAGCACGGCGACGGGCTTATACAATGAGCAGTTCTTC.

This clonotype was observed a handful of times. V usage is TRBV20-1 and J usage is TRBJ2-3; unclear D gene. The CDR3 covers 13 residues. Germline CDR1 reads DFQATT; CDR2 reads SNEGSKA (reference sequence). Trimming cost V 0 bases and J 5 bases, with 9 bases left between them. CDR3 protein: CSARDPNVDTQYF. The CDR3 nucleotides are TGCAGTGCTAGAGACCCAAACGTAGATACGCAGTATTTT.

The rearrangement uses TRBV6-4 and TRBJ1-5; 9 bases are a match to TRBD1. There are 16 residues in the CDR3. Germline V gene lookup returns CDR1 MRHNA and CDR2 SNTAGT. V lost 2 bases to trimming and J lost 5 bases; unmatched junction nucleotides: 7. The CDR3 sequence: CASSDRQGEGDQPQHF. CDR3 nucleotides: TGTGCCAGCAGTGACCGACAGGGGGAAGGGGATCAGCCCCAGCATTTT.

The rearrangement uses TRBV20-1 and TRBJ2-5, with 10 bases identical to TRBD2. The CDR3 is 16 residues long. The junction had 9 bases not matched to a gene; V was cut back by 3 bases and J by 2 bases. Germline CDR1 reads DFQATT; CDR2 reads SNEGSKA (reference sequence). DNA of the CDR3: TGCAGTGCTAGCGACAAGACTAGCGGGTTTCAAGAGACCCAGTACTTC. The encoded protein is CSASDKTSGFQETQYF.

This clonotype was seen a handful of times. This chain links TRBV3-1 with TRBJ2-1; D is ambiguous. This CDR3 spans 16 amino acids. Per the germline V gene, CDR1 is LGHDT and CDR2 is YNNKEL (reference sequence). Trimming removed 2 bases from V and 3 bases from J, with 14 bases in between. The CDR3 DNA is TGTGCCAGCAGCCAACACAAACAACCGAGCTACAATGAGCAGTTCTTC. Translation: CASSQHKQPSYNEQFF.

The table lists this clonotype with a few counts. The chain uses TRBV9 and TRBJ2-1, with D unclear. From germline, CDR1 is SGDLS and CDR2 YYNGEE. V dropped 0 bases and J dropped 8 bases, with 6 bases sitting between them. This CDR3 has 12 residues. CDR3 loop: CASSVGSDEQFF. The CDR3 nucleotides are TGTGCCAGCAGCGTAGGGAGTGATGAGCAGTTCTTC.

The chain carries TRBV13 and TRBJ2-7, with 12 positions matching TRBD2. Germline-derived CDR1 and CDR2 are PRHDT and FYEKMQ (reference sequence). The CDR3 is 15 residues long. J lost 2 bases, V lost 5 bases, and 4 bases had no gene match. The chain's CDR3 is CASSMTSGRTYEQYF. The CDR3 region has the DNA TGTGCCAGCAGCATGACTAGCGGGAGAACCTACGAGCAGTACTTC.

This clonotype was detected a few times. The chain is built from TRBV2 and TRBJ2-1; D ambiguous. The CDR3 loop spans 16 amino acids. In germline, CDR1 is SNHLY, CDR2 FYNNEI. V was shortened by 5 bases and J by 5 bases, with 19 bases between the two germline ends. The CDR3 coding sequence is TGTGCCAGCAGTATGCAACCCGATTTGGTCGACAATGAGCAGTTCTTC. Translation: CASSMQPDLVDNEQFF.

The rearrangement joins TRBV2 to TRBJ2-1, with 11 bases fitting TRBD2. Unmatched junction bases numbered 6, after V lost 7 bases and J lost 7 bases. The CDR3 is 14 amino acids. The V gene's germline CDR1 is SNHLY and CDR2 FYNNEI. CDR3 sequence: CASIPWTSGNEQFF. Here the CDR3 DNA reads TGTGCCAGCATCCCCTGGACTAGCGGGAATGAGCAGTTCTTC.

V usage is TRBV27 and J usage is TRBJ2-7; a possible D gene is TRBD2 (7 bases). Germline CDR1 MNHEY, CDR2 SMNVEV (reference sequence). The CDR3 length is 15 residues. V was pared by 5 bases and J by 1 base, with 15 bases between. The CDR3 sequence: CASSRRGHESYEQYV. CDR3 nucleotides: TGTGCCAGCAGTCGGCGGGGGCATGAGTCCTACGAGCAGTACGTC.